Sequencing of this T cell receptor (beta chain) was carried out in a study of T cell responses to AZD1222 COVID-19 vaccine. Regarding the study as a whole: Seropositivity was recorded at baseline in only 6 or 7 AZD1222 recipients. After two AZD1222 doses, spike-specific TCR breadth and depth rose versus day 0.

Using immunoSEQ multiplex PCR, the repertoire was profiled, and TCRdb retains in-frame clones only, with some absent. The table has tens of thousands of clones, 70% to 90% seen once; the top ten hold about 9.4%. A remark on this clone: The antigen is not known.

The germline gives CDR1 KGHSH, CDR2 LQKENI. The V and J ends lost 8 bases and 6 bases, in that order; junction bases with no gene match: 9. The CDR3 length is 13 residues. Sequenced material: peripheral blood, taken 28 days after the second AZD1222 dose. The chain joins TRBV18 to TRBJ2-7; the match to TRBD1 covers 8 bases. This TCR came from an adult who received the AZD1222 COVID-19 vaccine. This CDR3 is CASAVKQGGEQYF. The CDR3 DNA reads TGTGCCAGCGCCGTAAAACAGGGGGGCGAGCAGTACTTC.